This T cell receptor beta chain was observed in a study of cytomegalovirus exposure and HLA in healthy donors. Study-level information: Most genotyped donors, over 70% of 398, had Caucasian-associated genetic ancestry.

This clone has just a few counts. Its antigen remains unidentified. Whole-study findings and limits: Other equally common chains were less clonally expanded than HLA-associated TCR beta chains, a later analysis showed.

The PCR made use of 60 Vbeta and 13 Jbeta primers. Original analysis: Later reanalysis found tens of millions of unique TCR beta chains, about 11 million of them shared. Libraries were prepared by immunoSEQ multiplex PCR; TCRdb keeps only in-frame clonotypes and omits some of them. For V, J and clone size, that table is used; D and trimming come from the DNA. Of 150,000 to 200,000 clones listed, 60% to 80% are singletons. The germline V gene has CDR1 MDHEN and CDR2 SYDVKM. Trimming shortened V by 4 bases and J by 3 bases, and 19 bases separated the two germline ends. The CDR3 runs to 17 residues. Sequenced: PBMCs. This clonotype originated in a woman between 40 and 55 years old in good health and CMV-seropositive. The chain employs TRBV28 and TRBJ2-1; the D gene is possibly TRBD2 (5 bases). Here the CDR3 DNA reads TGTGCCAGCAGTTCTAGCCCCTGGGAGTCCCTCTACAATGAGCAGTTCTTC. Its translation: CASSSSPWESLYNEQFF.